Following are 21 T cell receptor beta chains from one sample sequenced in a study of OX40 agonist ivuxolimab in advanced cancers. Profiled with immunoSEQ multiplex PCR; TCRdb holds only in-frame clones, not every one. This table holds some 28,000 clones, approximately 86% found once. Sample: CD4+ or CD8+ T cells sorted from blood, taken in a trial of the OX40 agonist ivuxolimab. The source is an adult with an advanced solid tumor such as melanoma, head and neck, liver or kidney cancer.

In DNA, the CDR3 is TGTGCCAGCAGCTGGGGGACAGGGTTAGGAGGTGGCTACACCTTC. The encoded protein is CASSWGTGLGGGYTF. The V and J genes are TRBV5-6 and TRBJ1-2, with TRBD1 matching 9 bases. Germline CDR1 reads SGHDT; CDR2 reads YYEEEE. This CDR3 comprises 15 residues. V gave up 3 bases and J gave up 7 bases; unmatched junction bases: 10.

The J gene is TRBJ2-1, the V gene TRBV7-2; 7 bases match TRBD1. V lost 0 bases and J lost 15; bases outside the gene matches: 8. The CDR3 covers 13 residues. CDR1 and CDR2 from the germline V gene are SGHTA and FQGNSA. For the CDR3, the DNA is TGTGCCAGCAGCTTAGCGACGACAGGGCAGTTGTTCTTC. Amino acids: CASSLATTGQLFF. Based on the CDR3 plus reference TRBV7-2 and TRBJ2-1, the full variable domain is GAGVSQSPSNKVTEKGKDVELRCDPISGHTALYWYRQSLGQGLEFLIYFQGNSAPDKSGLPSDRFSAERTGGSVSTLTIQRTQQEDSAVYLCASSLATTGQLFFGPGTRLTVL.

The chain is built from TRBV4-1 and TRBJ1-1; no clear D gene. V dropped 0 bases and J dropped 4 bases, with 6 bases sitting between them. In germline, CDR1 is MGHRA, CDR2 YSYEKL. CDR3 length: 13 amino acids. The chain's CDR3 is CASSQEISTEAFF. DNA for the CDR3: TGCGCCAGCAGCCAAGAAATCAGCACTGAAGCTTTCTTT.

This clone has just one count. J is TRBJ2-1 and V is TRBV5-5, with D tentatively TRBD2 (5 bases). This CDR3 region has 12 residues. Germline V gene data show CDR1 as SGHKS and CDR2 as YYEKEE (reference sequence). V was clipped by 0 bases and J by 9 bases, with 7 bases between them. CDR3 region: CASSLAAGEQFF. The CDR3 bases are TGTGCCAGCAGCTTGGCCGCGGGTGAGCAGTTCTTC.

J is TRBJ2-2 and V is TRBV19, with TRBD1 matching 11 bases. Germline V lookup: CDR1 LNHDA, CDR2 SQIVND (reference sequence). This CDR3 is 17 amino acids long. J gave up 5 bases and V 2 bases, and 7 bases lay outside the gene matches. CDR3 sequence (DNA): TGTGCCAGTAGTATATGGGGGACAGGGGGTATTACCGGGGAGCTGTTTTTT. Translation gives CASSIWGTGGITGELFF.

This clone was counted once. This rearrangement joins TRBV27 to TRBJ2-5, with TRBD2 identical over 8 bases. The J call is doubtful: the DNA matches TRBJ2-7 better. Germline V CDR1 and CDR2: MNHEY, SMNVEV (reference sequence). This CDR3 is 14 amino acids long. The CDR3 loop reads CASSPGLDIYEQYF. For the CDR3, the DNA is TGTGCCAGCAGTCCGGGACTAGACATCTACGAGCAGTACTTC.

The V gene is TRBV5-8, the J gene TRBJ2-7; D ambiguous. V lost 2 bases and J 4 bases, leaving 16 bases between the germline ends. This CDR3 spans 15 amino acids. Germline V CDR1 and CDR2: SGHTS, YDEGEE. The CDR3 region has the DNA TGTGCCAGCAGCTTCCCCTATGGAACTCCTTACGAGCAGTACTTC. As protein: CASSFPYGTPYEQYF.

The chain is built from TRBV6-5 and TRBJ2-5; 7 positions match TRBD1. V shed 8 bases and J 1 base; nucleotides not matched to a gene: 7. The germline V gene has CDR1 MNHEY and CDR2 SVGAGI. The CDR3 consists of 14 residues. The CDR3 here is CASGLTGSQETQYF. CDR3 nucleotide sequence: TGTGCCAGCGGGCTGACAGGGTCCCAAGAGACCCAGTACTTC.

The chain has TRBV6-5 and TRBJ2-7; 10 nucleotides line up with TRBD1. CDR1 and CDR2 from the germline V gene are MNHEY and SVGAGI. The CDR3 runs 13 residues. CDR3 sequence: CASPRDRGSEQYF. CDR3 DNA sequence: TGTGCAAGCCCTAGGGACAGGGGTTCCGAGCAGTACTTC.

The CDR3 spells CSVEGARGVIPGYTF. Here the CDR3 DNA reads TGCAGCGTTGAAGGAGCCAGGGGAGTCATTCCTGGCTACACCTTC. V and J are TRBV29-1 and TRBJ1-2; D is perhaps TRBD1 (6 bases). CDR1 and CDR2 (germline): SQVTM, ANQGSEA. The CDR3 sequence is 15 residues long. The germline V and J ends were trimmed by 1 base and 7 bases, with 19 bases remaining between them. Looking up the rest from reference TRBV29-1 and TRBJ1-2 gives the full variable domain: SAVISQKPSRDICQRGTSLTIQCQVDSQVTMMFWYRQQPGQSLTLIATANQGSEATYESGFVIDKFPISRPNLTFSTLTVSNMSPEDSSIYLCSVEGARGVIPGYTFGSGTRLTVV.

CDR3 sequence reads: CASSIVASGGPTDTQYF. In DNA, the CDR3 is TGTGCCAGTAGTATAGTGGCTAGCGGGGGACCCACAGATACGCAGTATTTT. The gene calls are TRBV19 and TRBJ2-3, with 10 bases fitting TRBD2. The CDR3 length is 17 residues. The germline V gene encodes CDR1 LNHDA and CDR2 SQIVND (reference sequence). Trimming took 1 base from V and 2 from J; bases not matched to a gene: 6.

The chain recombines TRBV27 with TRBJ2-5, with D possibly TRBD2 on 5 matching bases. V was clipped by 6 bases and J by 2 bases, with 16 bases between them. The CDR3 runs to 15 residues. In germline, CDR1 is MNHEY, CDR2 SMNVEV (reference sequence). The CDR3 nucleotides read TGTGCCAGCAGCCCCGAGCAGCGGCGGCAAGAGACCCAGTACTTC. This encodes CASSPEQRRQETQYF.

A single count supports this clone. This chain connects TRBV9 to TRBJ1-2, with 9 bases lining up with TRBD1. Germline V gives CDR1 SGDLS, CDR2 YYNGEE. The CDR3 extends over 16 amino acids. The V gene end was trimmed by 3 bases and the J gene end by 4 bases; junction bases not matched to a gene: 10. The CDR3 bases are TGTGCCAGCAGCGGCCGACAGGGGGAGAGTAGCTATGGCTACACCTTC. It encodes CASSGRQGESSYGYTF.

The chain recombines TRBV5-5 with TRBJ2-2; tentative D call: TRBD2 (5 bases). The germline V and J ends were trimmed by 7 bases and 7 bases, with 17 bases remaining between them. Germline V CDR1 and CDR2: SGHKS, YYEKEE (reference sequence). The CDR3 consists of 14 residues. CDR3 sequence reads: CASCLSERFGELFF. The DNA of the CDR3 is TGTGCCAGCTGCCTCTCGGAGCGGTTCGGGGAGCTGTTTTTT.

The CDR3 reads CASSPPIDEQFF. The CDR3, as DNA: TGTGCCAGCAGCCCACCAATCGATGAGCAGTTCTTC. V gene TRBV7-9 combines with J gene TRBJ2-1; D unclear. This CDR3 spans 12 amino acids. Germline V gene data show CDR1 as SEHNR and CDR2 as FQNEAQ (reference sequence). Trimming cost V 5 bases and J 8 bases, with 10 bases left between them.

This CDR3 is CASSQEWAIETYEQYF. The CDR3 region has the DNA TGTGCCAGCAGCCAAGAATGGGCGATAGAAACCTACGAGCAGTACTTC. The chain uses TRBV4-2 and TRBJ2-7; D not certain. Germline CDR1 is LGHNA and CDR2 is YNFKEQ. V dropped 0 bases and J dropped 2 bases, with 14 bases sitting between them. This CDR3 spans 16 amino acids.

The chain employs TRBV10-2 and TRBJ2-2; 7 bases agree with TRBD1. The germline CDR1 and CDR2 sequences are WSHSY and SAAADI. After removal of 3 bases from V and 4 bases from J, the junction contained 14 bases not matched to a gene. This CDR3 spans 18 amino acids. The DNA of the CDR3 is TGCGCCAGCAGTGAATACCCGGGACAGAAATTAGCCACCGGGGAGCTGTTTTTT. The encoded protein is CASSEYPGQKLATGELFF.

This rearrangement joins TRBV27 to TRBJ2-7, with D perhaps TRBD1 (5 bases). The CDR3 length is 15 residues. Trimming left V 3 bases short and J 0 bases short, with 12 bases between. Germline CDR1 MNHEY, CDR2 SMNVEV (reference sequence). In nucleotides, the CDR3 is TGTGCCAGCAGTTTCGGGTGGGGCAGCTCCTACGAGCAGTACTTC. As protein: CASSFGWGSSYEQYF.

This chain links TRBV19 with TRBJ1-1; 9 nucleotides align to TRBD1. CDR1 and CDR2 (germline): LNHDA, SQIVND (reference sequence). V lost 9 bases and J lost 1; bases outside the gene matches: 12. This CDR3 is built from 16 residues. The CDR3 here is CARSFPGQGGNTEAFF. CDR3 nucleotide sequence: TGTGCCAGGTCGTTCCCGGGACAGGGTGGGAACACTGAAGCTTTCTTT.

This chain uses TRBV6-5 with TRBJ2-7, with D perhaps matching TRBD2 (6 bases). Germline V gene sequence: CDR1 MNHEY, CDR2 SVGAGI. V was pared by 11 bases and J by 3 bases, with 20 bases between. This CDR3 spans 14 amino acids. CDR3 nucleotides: TGTGCCTCGGAGCGGCGCCAGGGAGGCTACGAGCAGTACTTC. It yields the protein CASERRQGGYEQYF.

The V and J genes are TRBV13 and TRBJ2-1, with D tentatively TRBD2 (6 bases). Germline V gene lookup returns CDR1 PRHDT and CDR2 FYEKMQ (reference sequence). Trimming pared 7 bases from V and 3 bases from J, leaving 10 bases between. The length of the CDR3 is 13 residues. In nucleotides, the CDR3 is TGTGCCAGCAATTCGGGACTCTACAATGAGCAGTTCTTC. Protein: CASNSGLYNEQFF.